The clone carrying this TCR beta chain came up many times. Its target is unknown. The source of the sample is a study of regulatory T cells in long-lasting Graves disease. The CDR3 spans 12 residues. V gave up 4 bases and J gave up 2 bases, with 9 bases separating them. The germline CDR1 and CDR2 sequences are DFQATT and SNEGSKA (reference sequence). For TCR beta, libraries came from iRepertoire HTBI primers and Arm-PCR of CDR3 regions. TCRdb re-called the multiplex PCR reads with MiXCR, one entry per CDR3 protein. The table includes 350,000 to 450,000 distinct CDR3 sequences, approximately 15% detected once. Whole-study findings and limits: TCR diversity was lower in persistent Graves' patients (versus newly diagnosed ones). It was possible that the small sample size reduced accuracy.

Time point: newly diagnosed GD, antithyroid drugs for less than 3 months. Construction of the TCR library relied on RNA isolated from PBMCs. This same sample was also part of a study on T cells in Graves' hyperthyroidism and ophthalmopathy. As that report states: The HTBI primer set served for first-round RT-PCR of the TCR CDR3. A 13 V-J signature model discriminated ophthalmopathy versus stable hyperthyroidism.

V and J are TRBV20-1 and TRBJ2-7; D unresolved. The sequence derives from a man aged 40-50 years with Graves disease. This specimen consisted of peripheral blood mononuclear cells (PBMCs), obtained at new diagnosis, from a patient treated with antithyroid drugs. The CDR3 DNA sequence: TGCAGTGCTACGGGTCAGACCTACGAGCAGTACTTC. Translated: CSATGQTYEQYF.